The T cell receptor (beta chain) under discussion was sequenced for a study of blood T cells in healthy people across ages. There are a few counts of this clonotype. Together with a sample-barcoded 5' primer, a J-beta primer mix was included in a second PCR lasting about 6 to 11 cycles. Carrying 12 random nucleotides, a template-switch adaptor labeled each individual cDNA molecule. In TCRdb, the 5' RACE reads were re-called with MiXCR into one record per CDR3 protein. The sample contains just under 900,000 distinct CDR3 sequences, around 28% of which appear only once. The CDR3 runs 13 residues. The V gene's germline CDR1 is DFQATT and CDR2 SNEGSKA (reference sequence). Trimming left V 6 bases short and J 8 bases short, with 19 bases between.

The J gene is TRBJ1-1, the V gene TRBV20-1, with a weak D call TRBD1 (6 bases). The source of this sequence is a woman of 80 years or more in good health. The sample consisted of blood. The CDR3 nucleotides are TGCAGTGCAGCCGGGACAAAGGGGTACGAAGCTTTCTTT. Protein: CSAAGTKGYEAFF.